These 31 T cell receptor beta chains came from one sample sequenced in a study of sequential checkpoint blockade in melanoma. Treatment specified: randomized to nivolumab then ipilimumab (arm A) or the reverse (arm B). The protocol was immunoSEQ multiplex PCR, while the TCRdb copy is restricted to in-frame clones and leaves out a portion. The sample carries about 16,000 clones, approximately 93% recorded once. Sequences were derived from CD8+ T cells sorted from blood (inferred from file names), sampled from a patient given nivolumab and ipilimumab in sequence. These receptors were obtained from a human donor with melanoma.

The rearrangement links TRBV2 to TRBJ1-1; the D gene is possibly TRBD1 (5 bases). CDR3 size: 11 residues. Germline CDR1 SNHLY, CDR2 FYNNEI. The ends were cut back, 1 base at V and 8 bases at J, with 5 bases in the middle. CDR3 in DNA: TGTGCCAGCAGTGAAGGACAGGAAGCTTTCTTT. Residues: CASSEGQEAFF.

This clone was found once. V and J are TRBV30 and TRBJ2-6, with 8 bases fitting TRBD2. This CDR3 has 15 amino acids. CDR1 GTSNPN and CDR2 SVGIG come from the germline V gene (reference sequence). The J segment lost 0 bases and the V segment lost 5 bases, leaving 3 bases of the junction unmatched. The CDR3 here is CAWYGGVSGANVLTF. CDR3 coding DNA: TGTGCCTGGTACGGGGGGGTCTCTGGGGCCAACGTCCTGACTTTC.

The J gene is TRBJ2-1, the V gene TRBV27; 8 bases line up with TRBD2. The CDR3 has 14 amino acids. CDR1 and CDR2 from the germline V gene are MNHEY and SMNVEV (reference sequence). V lost 2 bases to trimming and J lost 3 bases; unmatched junction nucleotides: 0. CDR3 region: CASSLAGGYNEQFF. CDR3 DNA: TGTGCCAGCAGTTTAGCGGGGGGCTACAATGAGCAGTTCTTC.

The rearrangement links TRBV4-3 to TRBJ1-5; D gene ambiguous. V lost 2 bases and J 0 bases, leaving 8 bases between the germline ends. Germline V gene data show CDR1 as LGHNA and CDR2 as YSLEER. This CDR3 is built from 15 residues. This CDR3 reads CASSQTHDSNQPQHF. The DNA for the CDR3 is TGCGCCAGCAGCCAAACACACGATAGCAATCAGCCCCAGCATTTT.

V gene TRBV4-3 combines with J gene TRBJ1-2; maybe TRBD1 (6 bases). Trimming removed 4 bases from V and 3 bases from J, with 15 bases in between. Looked up from germline, CDR1 is LGHNA and CDR2 is YSLEER. This CDR3 has 15 amino acids. CDR3 nucleotide sequence: TGCGCCAGCAGCCCAGACCAGGGGATTTACTATGGCTACACCTTC. Residues: CASSPDQGIYYGYTF.

This chain uses TRBV27 with TRBJ1-5, with TRBD1 matching over 9 bases. Trimming cost V 5 bases and J 4 bases; bases outside gene matches: 9. Germline-derived CDR1 and CDR2 are MNHEY and SMNVEV (reference sequence). This CDR3 has 16 amino acids. The CDR3 nucleotides read TGTGCCAGCAGTCCACAGGGGGCGGAGGAAAATCAGCCCCAGCATTTT. Protein product: CASSPQGAEENQPQHF.

The chain recombines TRBV11-2 with TRBJ1-5, with D perhaps TRBD1 (5 bases). The CDR3 totals 15 residues. V lost 1 base to trimming and J lost 5 bases, with 12 bases between them. Germline V gives CDR1 SGHAT, CDR2 FQNNGV. The CDR3 DNA is TGTGCCAGCAGCTTAGGGGAGGGGCCCTATCAGCCCCAGCATTTT. Protein: CASSLGEGPYQPQHF. The full variable domain, rest sourced from reference TRBV11-2 and TRBJ1-5, is EAGVAQSPRYKIIEKRQSVAFWCNPISGHATLYWYQQILGQGPKLLIQFQNNGVVDDSQLPKDRFSAERLKGVDSTLKIQPAKLEDSAVYLCASSLGEGPYQPQHFGDGTRLSIL.

The chain joins TRBV28 to TRBJ1-4; 7 bases fit TRBD1. The CDR3 runs to 17 residues. V lost 5 bases, J lost 10 bases, and 19 bases stayed unmatched. The germline CDR1 and CDR2 sequences are MDHEN and SYDVKM. DNA of the CDR3: TGTGCCAGCAGTCGTGCGGGACAGTCCTTCCCTGGGGGAAAACTGTTTTTT. Encoded protein: CASSRAGQSFPGGKLFF.

CDR3 residues: CASRPLDRDWEQYF. The CDR3, as DNA: TGTGCCAGCAGACCCCTGGACAGGGACTGGGAGCAGTACTTC. V and J are TRBV27 and TRBJ2-7; 8 bases match TRBD1. The CDR3 runs 14 residues. The germline V gene encodes CDR1 MNHEY and CDR2 SMNVEV (reference sequence). V dropped 6 bases and J dropped 7; count of bases not matched to a gene: 11.

The chain carries TRBV30 and TRBJ1-2; the D gene is possibly TRBD1 (6 bases). CDR1 is GTSNPN, CDR2 SVGIG, per germline (reference sequence). V gave up 0 bases and J gave up 6 bases, with 11 bases separating them. CDR3 length: 13 amino acids. Here the CDR3 DNA reads TGTGCCTGGAGTGTAGTGGGGGCGGATGGCTACACCTTC. Its translation is CAWSVVGADGYTF.

This clone was observed once. This sequence joins TRBV6-5 and TRBJ1-5; D uncertain. V shed 6 bases and J shed 0 bases, with 12 bases lying between them. Germline assignment: CDR1 MNHEY and CDR2 SVGAGI. The CDR3 has 15 amino acids. The CDR3, as DNA: TGTGCCAGCAGCCTAACGGGGTCTAGCAATCAGCCCCAGCATTTT. Translated: CASSLTGSSNQPQHF.

The rearrangement uses TRBV28 and TRBJ2-7; TRBD1 matches 7 bases. The V gene's germline CDR1 is MDHEN and CDR2 SYDVKM. CDR3 length: 13 amino acids. The trim removed 5 bases at V and 4 bases at J, leaving 5 bases unmatched. The CDR3: CASSPTGLYEQYF. DNA for the CDR3: TGTGCCAGCAGTCCGACAGGGCTTTACGAGCAGTACTTC. Based on the CDR3 plus reference TRBV28 and TRBJ2-7, the full variable domain is DVKVTQSSRYLVKRTGEKVFLECVQDMDHENMFWYRQDPGLGLRLIYFSYDVKMKEKGDIPEGYSVSREKKERFSLILESASTNQTSMYLCASSPTGLYEQYFGPGTRLTVT.

The V and J genes are TRBV5-5 and TRBJ1-5, with TRBD1 as a possible D gene (5 bases). Germline assignment: CDR1 SGHKS and CDR2 YYEKEE (reference sequence). Trimming took 2 bases from V and 7 from J, leaving 13 bases between them. This CDR3 region has 14 residues. The CDR3 nucleotides are TGTGCCAGCAGCTTAGGAGGGGCCGGACAGCCCCAGCATTTT. Its translation is CASSLGGAGQPQHF.

The sample holds one count of this clone. The genes are TRBV28 and TRBJ1-2; TRBD1 matches 7 bases. The CDR3 has 14 residues. CDR1 and CDR2 from the germline V gene are MDHEN and SYDVKM. Trimming removed 4 bases from V and 4 bases from J; junction bases left unmatched: 6. This CDR3 is CASSSGTESYGYTF. As DNA, the CDR3 is TGTGCCAGCAGTTCCGGGACAGAGAGCTATGGCTACACCTTC.

This clone has only one observation. The chain combines TRBV7-8 with TRBJ1-1; the D gene is possibly TRBD1 (6 bases). Germline V lookup: CDR1 SGHVS, CDR2 FQNEAQ. This CDR3 is built from 16 residues. Trimming left V 3 bases short and J 3 bases short, with 17 bases between. CDR3 amino acids: CASSFPRGDWDTEAFF. In DNA, the CDR3 is TGTGCCAGCAGCTTCCCCAGGGGAGATTGGGACACTGAAGCTTTCTTT.

The chain is built from TRBV7-2 and TRBJ2-7; 11 positions match TRBD2. The germline V gene has CDR1 SGHTA and CDR2 FQGNSA. The J segment lost 4 bases and the V segment lost 1 base, leaving 9 bases of the junction unmatched. This CDR3 comprises 17 residues. The CDR3 is CASSLGTSGLPFYEQYF. In DNA, the CDR3 is TGTGCCAGCAGCTTAGGGACTAGCGGGCTTCCTTTTTACGAGCAGTACTTC.

The genes are TRBV5-5 and TRBJ1-2; D is ambiguous. Trimming removed 2 bases from V and 4 bases from J, with 9 bases in between. The CDR3 is 13 residues long. From germline, CDR1 is SGHKS and CDR2 YYEKEE (reference sequence). The CDR3 coding sequence is TGTGCCAGCAGCTTTGGGCCAGCCTATGGCTACACCTTC. Residues: CASSFGPAYGYTF.

The chain combines TRBV4-3 with TRBJ1-1, with D possibly matching TRBD1 (6 bases). V was cut by 0 bases and J by 2 bases, with 13 bases left in between. Germline V gene data show CDR1 as LGHNA and CDR2 as YSLEER. The CDR3 length is 16 residues. The CDR3 nucleotides are TGCGCCAGCAGCCAAGATAGAGAAGGGACAAACACTGAAGCTTTCTTT. Its protein is CASSQDREGTNTEAFF.

The genes are TRBV28 and TRBJ1-5; D unresolved. In germline, CDR1 is MDHEN, CDR2 SYDVKM. V lost 9 bases and J 0 bases, leaving 15 bases between the germline ends. The CDR3 loop spans 15 amino acids. CDR3 nucleotide sequence: TGTGCCAGTAACCTACTGGGCTATAGCAATCAGCCCCAGCATTTT. It yields the protein CASNLLGYSNQPQHF.

The V gene is TRBV27, the J gene TRBJ1-2, with D perhaps matching TRBD1 (6 bases). Trimming removed 1 base from V and 4 bases from J, with 13 bases in between. This CDR3 is built from 15 residues. CDR1 is MNHEY, CDR2 SMNVEV, per germline (reference sequence). DNA for the CDR3: TGTGCCAGCAGTTTATTTTCTACAGGGTTCTATGGCTACACCTTC. This gives the protein CASSLFSTGFYGYTF.

The chain carries TRBV21-1 and TRBJ1-2; TRBD1, the D gene given by the table, was not confirmed from the DNA. TRBV21-1 is designated a pseudogene. The length of the CDR3 is 13 residues. CDR3: CASSPRYGYGYTF. The CDR3 nucleotides are TGTGCCAGCAGCCCCAGGTATGGCTATGGCTACACCTTC.

The chain recombines TRBV9 with TRBJ1-2, with D unclear. Per the germline V gene, CDR1 is SGDLS and CDR2 is YYNGEE. The CDR3 is 12 amino acids. Trimming stripped 0 bases from V and 10 bases from J, with 10 bases between. The DNA of the CDR3 is TGTGCCAGCAGCGTAGAATCCGGGTCCTACACCTTC. It yields the protein CASSVESGSYTF.

The chain is built from TRBV11-2 and TRBJ2-7; no firm D call. The germline CDR1 and CDR2 sequences are SGHAT and FQNNGV. This CDR3 has 14 amino acids. V gave up 0 bases and J gave up 3 bases, with 9 bases separating them. This CDR3 is CASSLEGLNYEQYF. As DNA, the CDR3 is TGTGCCAGCAGCTTAGAGGGCTTGAACTACGAGCAGTACTTC.

The chain carries TRBV13 and TRBJ1-1, with TRBD1 as a possible D gene (5 bases). The V gene lost 2 bases and the J gene lost 2 bases, with 12 bases spanning the gap. The CDR3 is 15 amino acids. In germline, CDR1 is PRHDT, CDR2 FYEKMQ (reference sequence). CDR3 bases: TGTGCCAGCAGCTTATCGTGGACACGAAACACTGAAGCTTTCTTT. Its translation: CASSLSWTRNTEAFF.

The chain combines TRBV13 with TRBJ1-1; 8 bases line up with TRBD1. Trimming removed 2 bases from V and 8 bases from J; junction bases left unmatched: 4. The CDR3 extends over 13 amino acids. Germline V gene lookup returns CDR1 PRHDT and CDR2 FYEKMQ (reference sequence). DNA for the CDR3: TGTGCCAGCAGCTTAAGGGACAGGTTAGAAGCTTTCTTT. This sequence encodes CASSLRDRLEAFF.

This sequence joins TRBV20-1 and TRBJ1-4; D remains ambiguous. Germline CDR1 and CDR2: DFQATT and SNEGSKA (reference sequence). There are 11 residues in the CDR3. Trimming took 5 bases from V and 8 from J, leaving 9 bases between them. CDR3: CSADLLEKLFF. The CDR3 nucleotides are TGCAGTGCTGATCTTCTAGAAAAACTGTTTTTT.

This clone was counted once. The rearrangement links TRBV6-5 to TRBJ1-5, with TRBD1 as a possible D gene (5 bases). The CDR3 has 14 residues. Trimming removed 2 bases at V and 7 bases at J, with 12 bases between. The germline V gene encodes CDR1 MNHEY and CDR2 SVGAGI. The CDR3 spells CASSYGEGRQPQHF. Here the CDR3 DNA reads TGTGCCAGCAGTTACGGAGAGGGGAGGCAGCCCCAGCATTTT.

This sequence joins TRBV19 and TRBJ1-2; D not resolved. The CDR3 loop spans 13 amino acids. The germline V gene encodes CDR1 LNHDA and CDR2 SQIVND (reference sequence). V was pared by 4 bases and J by 3 bases, with 9 bases between. The chain's CDR3 is CASSTVSYYGYTF. CDR3 nucleotides: TGTGCCAGTAGTACGGTGTCCTACTATGGCTACACCTTC.

The rearrangement links TRBV7-6 to TRBJ1-3; TRBD1 aligns across 7 bases. The V segment lost 5 bases and the J segment 3 bases; nucleotides outside the gene matches: 4. The CDR3 runs to 14 residues. Germline V lookup: CDR1 SGHVS, CDR2 FNYEAQ. The CDR3 bases are TGTGCCAGCAGCCGGGACAGCAATGGAAACACCATATATTTT. Translation: CASSRDSNGNTIYF. The entire variable domain, with the rest obtained from reference TRBV7-6 and TRBJ1-3, is as follows: GAGVSQSPRYKVTKRGQDVALRCDPISGHVSLYWYRQALGQGPEFLTYFNYEAQQDKSGLPNDRFSAERPEGSISTLTIQRTEQRDSAMYRCASSRDSNGNTIYFGEGSWLTVV.

V and J are TRBV6-5 and TRBJ1-2; TRBD1 matches 8 bases. The CDR3 is made up of 14 amino acids. V trimming: 3 bases; J trimming: 7 bases; junction bases outside the gene matches: 7. The germline CDR1 and CDR2 sequences are MNHEY and SVGAGI. The CDR3 DNA is TGTGCCAGCAGTTATTCCCCAGGGGGCAGTGGCTACACCTTC. Residues: CASSYSPGGSGYTF.

The chain carries TRBV2 and TRBJ2-7; TRBD2 matches at 9 bases. V was clipped by 2 bases and J by 3 bases; unmatched bases: 11. CDR3 length: 17 amino acids. CDR1 is SNHLY and CDR2 is FYNNEI in the germline V gene. Here the CDR3 reads CASSENPLAGSLYEQYV. As DNA, the CDR3 is TGTGCCAGCAGTGAAAATCCCCTAGCGGGGAGTCTCTACGAGCAGTACGTC.